These 12 T cell receptor beta chains were sequenced from one sample in a study of blood T cell repertoires in COVID-19. The protocol was immunoSEQ multiplex PCR, while the TCRdb copy is restricted to in-frame clones and leaves out a portion. The sample includes roughly 220,000 clones, almost 90% of them seen just once. The sample taken for sequencing was PBMCs or T cells enriched from blood (not recorded which). The receptors stem from a man aged 25 to 40 who had been exposed to COVID-19.

The chain joins TRBV2 to TRBJ1-2, with D unresolved. The CDR3 consists of 12 residues. Germline V gene data show CDR1 as SNHLY and CDR2 as FYNNEI. V was pared by 6 bases and J by 4 bases, with 9 bases between. The CDR3 is CASRATPYGYTF. The CDR3, as DNA: TGTGCCAGCAGAGCCACCCCCTATGGCTACACCTTC.

The chain uses TRBV7-9 and TRBJ1-4; no firm D call. The CDR3 loop spans 14 amino acids. CDR1 is SEHNR, CDR2 FQNEAQ, per germline (reference sequence). V shed 1 base and J shed 4 bases, with 7 bases lying between them. The DNA of the CDR3 is TGTGCCAGCAGCTTAGGCGCGAGTAATGAAAAACTGTTTTTT. Its translation: CASSLGASNEKLFF.

V gene TRBV6-5 combines with J gene TRBJ2-7, with D unresolved. Germline lookup yields CDR1 MNHEY and CDR2 SVGAGI. The V gene lost 2 bases and the J gene lost 0 bases, with 8 bases spanning the gap. The CDR3 has 14 amino acids. The CDR3: CASSYGRSSYEQYF. In DNA form, the CDR3 reads TGTGCCAGCAGTTACGGTCGGTCCTCCTACGAGCAGTACTTC.

The gene calls are TRBV5-4 and TRBJ2-2; perhaps TRBD1 as D (6 bases). Deletions cut 3 bases from V and 1 base from J, with 7 bases between. Germline V gene lookup returns CDR1 SGHNT and CDR2 YYREEE (reference sequence). This CDR3 contains 14 residues. CDR3 region: CASSSTGNTGELFF. In DNA form, the CDR3 reads TGTGCCAGCAGCTCGACAGGGAACACCGGGGAGCTGTTTTTT.

This rearrangement joins TRBV5-5 to TRBJ1-1; D gene ambiguous. V lost 0 bases and J lost 5, with 17 bases in between. CDR3 length: 16 amino acids. The V gene's germline CDR1 is SGHKS and CDR2 YYEKEE (reference sequence). The CDR3 DNA reads TGTGCCAGCAGCTTGGGGGTCCCTCGGGGAGGTACTGAAGCTTTCTTT. Translation: CASSLGVPRGGTEAFF.

V and J are TRBV10-3 and TRBJ1-5; D not certain. The CDR3 extends over 15 amino acids. The V gene lost 7 bases and the J gene lost 0 bases, with 13 bases spanning the gap. Germline V lookup: CDR1 ENHRY, CDR2 SYGVKD. Here the CDR3 DNA reads TGTGCCATCAACGAGGGAGAATATAGCAATCAGCCCCAGCATTTT. Its protein product is CAINEGEYSNQPQHF.

The chain carries TRBV18 and TRBJ2-3; D uncertain. The ends were cut back, 3 bases at V and 4 bases at J, with 2 bases in the middle. Germline CDR1 is KGHSH and CDR2 is LQKENI. The CDR3 runs 11 residues. In DNA form, the CDR3 reads TGTGCCAGCTCACCCTCAGATACGCAGTATTTT. Protein: CASSPSDTQYF.

The chain employs TRBV13 and TRBJ2-7; D not certain. Germline V CDR1 and CDR2: PRHDT, FYEKMQ (reference sequence). The CDR3 contains 13 residues. Trimming stripped 2 bases from V and 0 bases from J, with 5 bases between. The CDR3 DNA reads TGTGCCAGCAGCTTACGGAGCTCCTACGAGCAGTACTTC. Amino acid sequence: CASSLRSSYEQYF.

The rearrangement links TRBV3-1 (or the pseudogene TRBV3-2) to TRBJ1-6; 7 nucleotides match TRBD1. The germline CDR1 and CDR2 sequences are LGHDT and YNNKEL (reference sequence). V shed 2 bases, J shed 8 bases, and the junction held 6 bases outside the gene matches. The CDR3 totals 15 residues. Written as DNA, the CDR3 is TGTGCCAGCAGCCAAACGGGACAGATCTATTCACCCCTCCACTTT. The encoded protein is CASSQTGQIYSPLHF.

CDR3 in DNA: TGCGCCAGCAGCTCTAGGGACAGGGGCAGCAATATTCAAGAGACCCAGTACTTC. Amino acid sequence: CASSSRDRGSNIQETQYF. This chain connects TRBV5-1 to TRBJ2-5, with 10 bases matching TRBD1. V was pared by 3 bases and J by 2 bases, with 13 bases of the junction left unmatched. The length of the CDR3 is 18 residues. Germline-derived CDR1 and CDR2 are SGHRS and YFSETQ.

The J gene is TRBJ2-7, the V gene TRBV27, with a tentative D call TRBD1 (6 bases). This CDR3 region has 16 residues. Trimming stripped 5 bases from V and 2 bases from J, with 19 bases between. CDR1 is MNHEY, CDR2 SMNVEV, per germline (reference sequence). The CDR3 region is CASSRRNPGDPYEQYF. In DNA, the CDR3 is TGTGCCAGCAGTCGGCGGAATCCAGGGGATCCCTACGAGCAGTACTTC.

The chain carries TRBV21-1 and TRBJ2-6; the tabulated D call, TRBD1, remains unverified against the DNA. TRBV21-1 is recorded as a pseudogene. This CDR3 comprises 19 residues. The CDR3 spells CASSKGDISTSSGANVLTF. CDR3 bases: TGTGCCAGCAGCAAAGGAGACATATCCACCAGCTCTGGGGCCAACGTCCTGACTTTC.